This TCR beta chain was sequenced in a study of shared clonotypes between healthy human individuals. Study-level findings and limits: Clonotypes that were shared across a handful of donors made up 4% to 6% of naive CD4 clonotypes.

The CDR3 sequence is 14 residues long. V lost 4 bases and J lost 12, with 19 bases in between. Germline V gene lookup returns CDR1 MNHNS and CDR2 SASEGT. Worth noting for this clone: Antigen: not known.

Generated by immunoSEQ multiplex PCR, the TCRdb table keeps only in-frame clones and is missing some. The repertoire has roughly 2,500,000 clones, 90% to 95% of them found once; the top ten carry 0.36%. The TCR originated in a man younger than 30 in good health. Some clones in this sample may be carry-over from other donors' samples. The sequenced sample was naive CD4+ T cells from PBMCs. Regarding subset: CD45RA+ positively selected. The chain employs TRBV6-1 and TRBJ2-1; D unclear. Here the CDR3 reads CASSGPDLAGRQFF. The CDR3 DNA sequence: TGTGCCAGCAGTGGGCCCGACTTGGCCGGCCGGCAGTTCTTC.